The clone carrying this T cell receptor beta chain occurred once. A much larger clone lies one base from this, so it may be a read error. TCR alpha and beta CDR3 regions were amplified from RNA using iRepertoire nested multiplex PCR. MiXCR was run by TCRdb on the multiplex PCR reads, yielding one entry per CDR3 protein. The sample carries some 180,000 distinct CDR3 sequences, around 32% recorded once. The sample belongs to a study of glioma-infiltrating T cells. Per germline, CDR1 SGHAT and CDR2 FQNNGV. Trimming removed 0 bases at V and 5 bases at J, with 11 bases between. The CDR3 consists of 14 residues.

The sequencing input was glioma tissue, nonneoplastic brain tissue, or PBMCs (not recorded which). The TCR comes from a human donor with low-grade glioma or glioblastoma, undergoing nonglioma brain surgery, or in good health (not recorded which). This chain uses TRBV11-2 with TRBJ2-7; no clear D. CDR3 in amino acids: CASSLEGRLHEQYF. Here the CDR3 DNA reads TGTGCCAGCAGCTTAGAAGGTAGACTGCACGAGCAGTACTTC.